The 7 T cell receptor beta chains reported below all come from one sample, sequenced in a study of identical twins. From the 5' RACE reads, TCRdb called clonotypes with MiXCR, one entry per CDR3 protein. The table lists approximately 260,000 distinct CDR3 sequences, over 11% of them singletons. Source material: memory (CD45RO+) T cells sorted from blood. The receptors originated from a young woman in good health.

The chain recombines TRBV5-1 with TRBJ2-3; possible D gene TRBD2, 5 bases. V lost 4 bases, J lost 6 bases, and 12 bases lay in between. CDR1 and CDR2 from the germline V gene are SGHRS and YFSETQ. The CDR3 has 13 residues. The DNA for the CDR3 is TGCGCCAGCAGCCCCCGTAGAGGGGATACGCAGTATTTT. This encodes CASSPRRGDTQYF.

This clonotype was recorded a few times. Relative to the germline gene, one junction end is altered; a read error may explain this. The chain recombines TRBV20-1 with TRBJ1-2; 7 nucleotides align to TRBD1. This CDR3 spans 10 amino acids. Germline assignment: CDR1 DFQATT and CDR2 SNEGSKA (reference sequence). Here the CDR3 reads CSARDPGQLF. CDR3 in DNA: TGCAGTGCTAGAGATCCGGGACAGCTCTTC.

This clonotype has more than one count but fewer than ten. The CDR3 is CSARPPSGGSGQYF. CDR3 DNA sequence: TGCAGTGCTAGACCGCCTAGCGGGGGATCTGGGCAGTATTTT. J is TRBJ2-3 and V is TRBV20-1; 10 positions agree with TRBD2. J gave up 11 bases and V 2 bases, and 10 bases lay outside the gene matches. CDR1 and CDR2 from the germline V gene are DFQATT and SNEGSKA (reference sequence). CDR3 length: 14 residues.

The table lists this clonotype with many counts. The gene calls are TRBV6-1 and TRBJ2-3; 7 nucleotides match TRBD2. V lost 0 bases, J lost 2 bases, and 8 bases stayed unmatched. Looked up from germline, CDR1 is MNHNS and CDR2 is SASEGT. The CDR3 covers 17 residues. For the CDR3, the DNA is TGTGCCAGCAGTGAAGCATGGCTAGCGGAACTCACAGATACGCAGTATTTT. Translated: CASSEAWLAELTDTQYF.

This clonotype was counted only a few times. The rearrangement links TRBV20-1 to TRBJ1-2; 7 bases line up with TRBD1. CDR1 is DFQATT and CDR2 is SNEGSKA in the germline V gene (reference sequence). The CDR3 runs to 13 residues. V shed 4 bases and J 8 bases; nucleotides not matched to a gene: 10. CDR3 nucleotide sequence: TGCAGTGCTAATGAGTCAGGGGGTAGGGGCTACACCTTC. This gives the protein CSANESGGRGYTF.

This rearrangement joins TRBV6-1 to TRBJ1-2; possibly TRBD1 for D (6 bases). There are 14 residues in the CDR3. Trimming took off 4 bases at V and 2 bases at J, with 11 bases between the two ends. From germline, CDR1 is MNHNS and CDR2 SASEGT. The CDR3 here is CASSASGTNYGYTF. CDR3 sequence (DNA): TGTGCCAGCAGTGCCTCAGGGACAAACTATGGCTACACCTTC.

This clonotype has just a few counts. The chain joins TRBV20-1 to TRBJ1-5; D is unresolved. This CDR3 spans 12 amino acids. Trimming shortened V by 3 bases and J by 7 bases, and 10 bases separated the two germline ends. The germline V gene has CDR1 DFQATT and CDR2 SNEGSKA (reference sequence). The chain's CDR3 is CSARMGGQPQHF. CDR3 DNA: TGCAGTGCTAGGATGGGTGGGCAGCCCCAGCATTTT.